This TCR beta chain emerged from a study of human T cells and chemical hapten exposure. Study details: The variation in per-sample TCR yields arose mainly from small differences in pooled library volumes.

TCRdb recomputed calls from the RACE reads with MiXCR, one row per CDR3 protein. The data hold 110,000 or so distinct CDR3 sequences, with about a tenth observed a single time. Time point indicated: patch test 2, 6 weeks after DPC sensitization. The treatment here: therapeutic diphenylcyclopropenone sensitization with weekly scalp DPC. The sample consisted of whole blood, taken in connection with sensitization to the hapten diphenylcyclopropenone (DPC). The clonotype comes from a woman aged 40-49 years with alopecia areata. Some clones in this sample may be carry-over from other donors' samples.

The CDR3 coding sequence is TGCAGCGCATCGAACGGGGGCTCTGGAAACACCATATATTTT. Translated, it gives CSASNGGSGNTIYF. The genes are TRBV29-1 and TRBJ1-3; D possibly corresponds to TRBD1 (5 bases). The germline gives CDR1 SQVTM, CDR2 ANQGSEA. The length of the CDR3 is 14 residues. V lost 7 bases, J lost 0 bases, and 13 bases lay in between.